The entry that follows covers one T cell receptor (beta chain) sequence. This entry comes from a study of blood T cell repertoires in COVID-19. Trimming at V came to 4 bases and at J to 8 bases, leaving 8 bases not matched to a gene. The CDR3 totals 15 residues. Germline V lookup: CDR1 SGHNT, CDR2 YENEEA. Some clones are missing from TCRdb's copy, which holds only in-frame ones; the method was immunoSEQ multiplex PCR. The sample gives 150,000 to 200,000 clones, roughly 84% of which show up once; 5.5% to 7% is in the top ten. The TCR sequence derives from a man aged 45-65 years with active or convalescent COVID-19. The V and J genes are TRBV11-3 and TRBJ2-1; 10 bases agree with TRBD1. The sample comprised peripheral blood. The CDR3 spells CASSSDRGLGDEQFF. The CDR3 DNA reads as TGTGCCAGCAGCTCCGACAGGGGGCTGGGGGATGAGCAGTTCTTC. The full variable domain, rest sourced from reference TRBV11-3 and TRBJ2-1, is EAGVVQSPRYKIIEKKQPVAFWCNPISGHNTLYWYLQNLGQGPELLIRYENEEAVDDSQLPKDRFSAERLKGVDSTLKIQPAELGDSAVYLCASSSDRGLGDEQFFGPGTRLTVL.